These T cell receptor beta chains were read from a single sample in a study of immune evolution from preneoplasia to lung adenocarcinoma. This table comes from immunoSEQ multiplex PCR, and its TCRdb copy is limited to in-frame clones, with some not included. Altogether around 10,000 clones are present, around four fifths being singletons, with the ten largest covering around 3.3%. The sample comprised FFPE minimally invasive lung adenocarcinoma tissue. The receptors stem from a person between 65 and 79 years old with lung adenocarcinoma. Each CDR3 is given with its conserved first and last residue. The order of the fields is J gene, clone size, V gene, D gene, CDR3 DNA, CDR3 protein. The D gene is left open where the match is weak. Clone size, where shown, is once, few, many, or a class for clones that have expanded.

TRBJ2-3	-	TRBV4-1	-	TGCGCCAGCAGCCAAGCGGAGGGAGATACGCAGTATTTT	CASSQAEGDTQYF
TRBJ2-1	-	TRBV5-4	-	TGTGCCAGCAGCTTGGGCGGTCCAGTCCAAATTGAGCAGTTCTTC	CASSLGGPVQIEQFF
TRBJ1-2	-	TRBV28	TRBD1	TGTGCCAGCACGGAGACTGGGACAGGGGGAAACTATGGCTACACCTTC	CASTETGTGGNYGYTF
TRBJ1-3	-	TRBV7-8	-	TGTGCCAGCAGCTTACGCATCTCTGGAAACACCATATATTTT	CASSLRISGNTIYF
TRBJ1-2	few	TRBV30	-	TGTGCCTGGAGTGTACATGGAAATGGCTACACCTTC	CAWSVHGNGYTF
TRBJ2-3	-	TRBV9	TRBD2	TGTGCCAGCAGCGTAGGGGTCGGTGGTAGCGGGAGGTCCTTAACAGATACGCAGTATTTT	CASSVGVGGSGRSLTDTQYF
TRBJ2-5	-	TRBV19	-	TGTGCCAGTAGTGCCGCTCGTGGGGAGACCCAGTACTTC	CASSAARGETQYF
TRBJ1-4	few	TRBV6-1	-	TGTGCCAGCAGGGACAGACATAATGAAAAACTGTTTTTT	CASRDRHNEKLFF
TRBJ2-2	-	TRBV6-5	-	TGTGCCAGCAGTTACAACCAGGGCCGGGAGCTGTTTTTT	CASSYNQGRELFF
TRBJ1-1	-	TRBV5-6	TRBD1	TGTGCCAGCAGCCCTAGGGGGCGGGGGAACACTGAAGCTTTCTTT	CASSPRGRGNTEAFF
TRBJ1-2	-	TRBV18	-	TGTGCCAGCCAAGGGAGCCACCAGTATGGCTACACCTTC	CASQGSHQYGYTF
TRBJ2-7	-	TRBV13	-	TGTGCCAGCAGCTTAGGCGGGTTATACGAGCAGTACTTC	CASSLGGLYEQYF
TRBJ2-7	-	TRBV7-8	TRBD1	TGTGCCAGCAGCATAAGCAAGGGACAGGGATACGAGCAGTACTTC	CASSISKGQGYEQYF
TRBJ1-1	-	TRBV14	-	TGTGCCAGCAGCCAAGGCCTTGTATGGGGGGCTTTCTTT	CASSQGLVWGAFF
TRBJ2-7	once	TRBV10-2	-	TGCGCCAGCAGTGAGTCGATGGAGATAGGCCCCTACGAGCAGTACTTC	CASSESMEIGPYEQYF
TRBJ2-7	-	TRBV27	-	TGTGCCAGCAGTTTATCGGGGAATAAAGCCAAGCAGCAGTACTTC	CASSLSGNKAKQQYF
TRBJ2-1	few	TRBV28	-	TGTGCCAGCAGTTTAAGGAATGAGCAGTTCTTC	CASSLRNEQFF
TRBJ2-7	-	TRBV10-2	TRBD1	TGCGCCAGTAGAACCGGGACAGGGGTTCCCGAGCAGTACTTC	CASRTGTGVPEQYF
TRBJ2-1	-	TRBV9	TRBD1	TGTGCCAGCAGCGTCCGGGACAGGCAGTACAATGAGCAGTTCTTC	CASSVRDRQYNEQFF
TRBJ1-5	-	TRBV21-1	-	TGTGCCAGCAGCGCAACCAGGGGCCGAACGAATCAGCCCCAGCATTTT	CASSATRGRTNQPQHF
TRBJ2-7	-	TRBV2	-	TGTGCCAGCAGTGGGCTTTTTATCTACGAGCAGTACTTC	CASSGLFIYEQYF
TRBJ2-7	-	TRBV9	-	TGTGCCAGCAGCGTAGCTTCGCAGGTCGTCTACGAGCAGTACTTC	CASSVASQVVYEQYF
TRBJ1-1	few	TRBV28	-	TGTGCCAGCAGCTACAGGGATTGGAGCACTGAAGCTTTCTTT	CASSYRDWSTEAFF
TRBJ1-2	-	TRBV5-1	-	TGCGCCAGCAGCTTGGCCAGTAACTATGGCTACACCTTC	CASSLASNYGYTF
TRBJ1-6	-	TRBV5-1	-	TGCGCCAGCAGCTTGGTACCGGGACAAAGAAATTCACCCCTCCACTTT	CASSLVPGQRNSPLHF
TRBJ2-1	-	TRBV25-1	TRBD2	TGTGCCAGCAGTGAAAGCGGGAGGAACAATGAGCAGTTCTTC	CASSESGRNNEQFF
TRBJ2-1	few	TRBV11-3	TRBD1	TGTGCCAGCAGCTTAAGCGGGACAGGGCTCAATGAGCAGTTCTTC	CASSLSGTGLNEQFF
TRBJ2-7	-	TRBV14	TRBD1	TGTGCCAGCACCAAGGCAGGGGGATCCTACGAGCAGTACTTC	CASTKAGGSYEQYF
TRBJ1-2	-	TRBV5-5	TRBD1	TGTGCCAGCAGCACTGACAGGGGACGGGATGGCTACACCTTC	CASSTDRGRDGYTF
TRBJ1-4	-	TRBV5-6	-	TGTGCCAGCAGCTCCCCACGGGGCGCGTTGAGTTTT	CASSSPRGALSF
TRBJ1-1	once	TRBV19	-	TGTGCCAGTAGTACGGACAGGAACACTGAAGCTTTCTTT	CASSTDRNTEAFF
TRBJ1-1	-	TRBV5-1	-	TGCGCCAGCAGCGGCCCCGCGGAGGGGACTGAAGCTTTCTTT	CASSGPAEGTEAFF
TRBJ2-7	-	TRBV7-2	TRBD2	TGTGCCAGCAGCTTCTCTAGCGGGAGCAACTACGAGCAGTACTTC	CASSFSSGSNYEQYF
TRBJ1-2	-	TRBV28	-	TGTGCCAGCAGTTCAACCCGGGATAGCTACACCTTC	CASSSTRDSYTF
TRBJ2-5	-	TRBV10-3	-	TGTGCCATCAGTGAGTCGAATGGTAGGGGACTGGGGGAGACCCAGTACTTC	CAISESNGRGLGETQYF
TRBJ1-1	-	TRBV7-9	-	TGTGCCAGCAGCCCCGAGGGCGCTGAAGCTTTCTTT	CASSPEGAEAFF
TRBJ2-6	-	TRBV10-3	-	TGTGCCATCCGGACAGACTCTGGGGCCAACGTCCTGACTTTC	CAIRTDSGANVLTF